These 21 T cell receptor beta chains were all obtained from the same sample, sequenced in a study of Graves' ophthalmopathy and Graves' hyperthyroidism. The authors amplified TCR beta CDR3 regions from RNA transcripts. The library came from an HTBI-primed first-round RT-PCR and a second-round multiplex PCR. From the multiplex PCR reads, TCRdb called clonotypes with MiXCR, one entry per CDR3 protein. The sample lists about 1.1 million distinct CDR3 sequences, less than 45% occurring once. Sequenced: peripheral blood or thyroid tissue (not recorded which). The receptors come from an adult man with Graves' hyperthyroidism.

This clonotype was counted ten times or more. This rearrangement joins TRBV14 to TRBJ2-7; the D is unclear. V gave up 1 base and J gave up 4 bases, with 11 bases separating them. There are 14 residues in the CDR3. From germline, CDR1 is SGHDN and CDR2 FVKESK. CDR3 coding DNA: TGTGCCAGCAGCCAAGGCATTCGACCGTACGAGCAGTACTTC. Its protein is CASSQGIRPYEQYF.

This clonotype was counted many times. The chain recombines TRBV5-1 with TRBJ1-1; D call uncertain. CDR3 length equals 18 residues. Trimming took 3 bases from V and 4 from J, leaving 25 bases between them. CDR1 SGHRS and CDR2 YFSETQ come from the germline V gene. CDR3 sequence (DNA): TGCGCCAGCAGCTGGAAGACCGGGATCGCGCCGACGGGCACTGAAGCTTTCTTT. It yields the protein CASSWKTGIAPTGTEAFF.

The CDR3 DNA is TGCAGCGTTGAATCGGGGGTTGAAGAGACCCAGTACTTC. Translated: CSVESGVEETQYF. This chain joins TRBV29-1 and TRBJ2-5; maybe TRBD2 (6 bases). Per the germline V gene, CDR1 is SQVTM and CDR2 is ANQGSEA. This CDR3 has 13 amino acids. V was cut by 2 bases and J by 3 bases, with 10 bases left in between. The whole variable domain, filled in from reference TRBV29-1 and TRBJ2-5, reads SAVISQKPSRDICQRGTSLTIQCQVDSQVTMMFWYRQQPGQSLTLIATANQGSEATYESGFVIDKFPISRPNLTFSTLTVSNMSPEDSSIYLCSVESGVEETQYFGPGTRLLVL.

The chain uses TRBV5-1 and TRBJ2-7; D is possibly TRBD2 (5 bases). The CDR3 covers 14 residues. V was trimmed by 1 base and J by 5 bases, leaving 13 bases between them. Per germline, CDR1 SGHRS and CDR2 YFSETQ. CDR3 nucleotide sequence: TGCGCCAGCAGCTTGCCCCTCGGAGGCCACGAGCAGTACTTC. Translating it yields CASSLPLGGHEQYF.

This clonotype was detected a few times. The chain employs TRBV29-1 and TRBJ1-1; D not resolved. The germline gives CDR1 SQVTM, CDR2 ANQGSEA. This CDR3 has 13 residues. Trimming removed 7 bases at V and 0 bases at J, with 12 bases between. The CDR3 region is CSALGALNTEAFF. The CDR3 coding sequence is TGCAGCGCGCTGGGAGCGCTGAACACTGAAGCTTTCTTT.

Concerning this clonotype itself: At one end, the junction sequence differs from germline, possibly due to a read error. This chain joins TRBV5-1 and TRBJ2-2, with D maybe TRBD2 (7 bases). Germline V gives CDR1 SGHRS, CDR2 YFSETQ. The CDR3 contains 14 residues. CDR3 residues: CASSLGRGTNEQFF. CDR3 nucleotides: TGCGCCAGCAGCTTGGGGCGGGGGACAAATGAGCAGTTTTTT.

The J gene is TRBJ2-2, the V gene TRBV5-6, with D possibly TRBD2 on 6 matching bases. Trimming stripped 3 bases from V and 7 bases from J, with 16 bases between. Germline CDR1 and CDR2: SGHDT and YYEEEE. The CDR3 consists of 15 residues. CDR3 protein: CASSSEKRASGELFF. CDR3 DNA sequence: TGTGCCAGCAGCTCTGAGAAGCGGGCTAGCGGGGAGCTGTTTTTT. The complete variable domain, with remaining parts taken from reference TRBV5-6 and TRBJ2-2, reads DAGVTQSPTHLIKTRGQQVTLRCSPKSGHDTVSWYQQALGQGPQFIFQYYEEEERQRGNFPDRFSGHQFPNYSSELNVNALLLGDSALYLCASSSEKRASGELFFGEGSRLTVL.

The V call is TRBV11-2, the J call TRBJ2-7; TRBD1 is a possible D gene (5 bases). V lost 3 bases and J lost 0, with 9 bases in between. Per germline, CDR1 SGHAT and CDR2 FQNNGV. There are 14 residues in the CDR3. The CDR3 spells CASSFLDSSYEQYF. The CDR3 nucleotides read TGTGCCAGCAGCTTTCTAGACAGCTCCTACGAGCAGTACTTC.

This clonotype turned up a few times. The chain recombines TRBV7-2 with TRBJ2-5, with 8 bases matching TRBD2. The J segment lost 5 bases and the V segment lost 0 bases, leaving 8 bases of the junction unmatched. CDR3 length: 16 amino acids. Germline V gene sequence: CDR1 SGHTA, CDR2 FQGNSA. Here the CDR3 reads CASSLALVGGGETQYF. The CDR3 DNA follows: TGTGCCAGCAGCTTAGCGCTCGTCGGGGGGGGGGAGACCCAGTACTTC.

This clonotype was picked up a small number of times. The J gene is TRBJ1-1, the V gene TRBV2; D is perhaps TRBD1 (5 bases). CDR3 length: 14 amino acids. Trimming took 6 bases from V and 0 from J, leaving 11 bases between them. Germline-derived CDR1 and CDR2 are SNHLY and FYNNEI. The CDR3 DNA reads as TGTGCCAGCAGGCGAGACAGTCTGAACACTGAAGCTTTCTTT. It yields the protein CASRRDSLNTEAFF.

CDR3 amino acids: CASSWTGRGNQPQHF. The CDR3 DNA sequence: TGTGCCAGTAGTTGGACAGGTCGGGGCAATCAGCCCCAGCATTTT. The chain carries TRBV19 and TRBJ1-5, with TRBD1 matching 7 bases. This CDR3 region has 15 residues. In germline, CDR1 is LNHDA, CDR2 SQIVND (reference sequence). V lost 5 bases, J lost 2 bases, and 6 bases stayed unmatched.

This clonotype showed up many times. The rearrangement joins TRBV12-3 or TRBV12-4 to TRBJ1-2; 8 bases agree with TRBD1. V was pared by 5 bases and J by 3 bases, with 5 bases of the junction left unmatched. The CDR3 extends over 14 amino acids. The CDR3 here is CASSPTGEDYGYTF. CDR3 bases: TGTGCCAGCAGTCCGACAGGGGAAGACTATGGCTACACCTTC.

In its sample, this clonotype was seen a few times. V gene TRBV5-5 combines with J gene TRBJ1-4; D is uncertain. V was clipped by 4 bases and J by 0 bases, with 13 bases between them. CDR1 SGHKS and CDR2 YYEKEE come from the germline V gene (reference sequence). There are 16 residues in the CDR3. The CDR3: CASSQPDESTNEKLFF. The CDR3 DNA is TGTGCCAGCAGCCAACCCGACGAATCAACTAATGAAAAACTGTTTTTT.

In the case of this clonotype: This may be a read error, as it is one base from a much larger clone. V is TRBV2 and J is TRBJ2-5, with D perhaps matching TRBD2 (5 bases). The CDR3 length is 15 residues. Germline V lookup: CDR1 SNHLY, CDR2 FYNNEI. CDR3 bases: TGTGCCAGCAGCGTGCTTTCCGGACTTCAAGAGACCCAGTGCTTC. Translating it yields CASSVLSGLQETQCF.

Ten or more counts support this clonotype. The CDR3 DNA reads as TGCGCCAGCAGCTTGGAGTCAGCTAACACCGGGGAGCTGTTTTTT. This codes for CASSLESANTGELFF. V is TRBV5-1 and J is TRBJ2-2; D remains ambiguous. V was trimmed by 0 bases and J by 2 bases, leaving 8 bases between them. The CDR3 has 15 residues. Germline V gene data show CDR1 as SGHRS and CDR2 as YFSETQ.

The J gene is TRBJ1-1, the V gene TRBV7-3, with D possibly matching TRBD1 (5 bases). V lost 5 bases and J lost 4, with 14 bases in between. CDR1 is SGHTA and CDR2 is FQGTGA in the germline V gene. CDR3 length equals 14 residues. Written as DNA, the CDR3 is TGTGCCAGCAGCCAACTTCGGGGGGGCACTGAAGCTTTCTTT. It encodes CASSQLRGGTEAFF.

In its sample, this clonotype was seen many times. This CDR3 is CASSLQGQGSNQPQHF. The CDR3 DNA is TGTGCCAGCAGCTTACAAGGACAGGGCAGCAATCAGCCCCAGCATTTT. The chain combines TRBV7-9 with TRBJ1-5; 8 bases are shared with TRBD1. Trimming cost V 2 bases and J 1 base; bases outside gene matches: 4. The germline gives CDR1 SEHNR, CDR2 FQNEAQ (reference sequence). The CDR3 loop spans 16 amino acids.

Only a few counts were recorded for this clonotype. CDR3 sequence reads: CASSYFAYGTEAFF. CDR3 nucleotide sequence: TGTGCCAGCAGTTATTTCGCATATGGCACTGAAGCTTTCTTT. The chain carries TRBV6-5 and TRBJ1-1; the D is unclear. Deletions cut 3 bases from V and 4 bases from J, with 12 bases between. Per the germline V gene, CDR1 is MNHEY and CDR2 is SVGAGI. The CDR3 spans 14 residues.

At least ten counts were recorded for this clonotype. The genes are TRBV7-8 and TRBJ2-7; 12 bases align to TRBD2. This CDR3 contains 17 residues. Germline trimming cut 4 bases from V and 0 bases from J; bases unmatched to any gene: 7. The V gene's germline CDR1 is SGHVS and CDR2 FQNEAQ. The CDR3 sequence is CASSYTSGRHSSYEQYF. CDR3 in DNA: TGTGCCAGCAGCTATACTAGCGGGAGGCACAGCTCCTACGAGCAGTACTTC.

V and J are TRBV15 and TRBJ2-5; TRBD1 matches 8 bases. The CDR3 covers 14 residues. Per the germline V gene, CDR1 is LNHNV and CDR2 is YYDKDF (reference sequence). J lost 5 bases, V lost 6 bases, and 8 bases had no gene match. The CDR3 is CATSPTGGSETQYF. The CDR3 DNA is TGTGCCACCAGTCCAACAGGGGGTTCGGAGACCCAGTACTTC.

This clonotype has ten or more counts. This rearrangement joins TRBV5-1 to TRBJ1-5; tentative D call: TRBD1 (6 bases). The CDR3 extends over 15 amino acids. Between the trimmed V and J ends, which lost 5 bases and 4 bases, there was a span of 16 bases. The V gene's germline CDR1 is SGHRS and CDR2 YFSETQ. CDR3 coding DNA: TGCGCCAGCAGTGAGCAGGGGAGTTTGAATCAGCCCCAGCATTTT. It yields the protein CASSEQGSLNQPQHF. Filled out from reference TRBV5-1 and TRBJ1-5, the complete variable domain reads KAGVTQTPRYLIKTRGQQVTLSCSPISGHRSVSWYQQTPGQGLQFLFEYFSETQRNKGNFPGRFSGRQFSNSRSEMNVSTLELGDSALYLCASSEQGSLNQPQHFGDGTRLSIL.